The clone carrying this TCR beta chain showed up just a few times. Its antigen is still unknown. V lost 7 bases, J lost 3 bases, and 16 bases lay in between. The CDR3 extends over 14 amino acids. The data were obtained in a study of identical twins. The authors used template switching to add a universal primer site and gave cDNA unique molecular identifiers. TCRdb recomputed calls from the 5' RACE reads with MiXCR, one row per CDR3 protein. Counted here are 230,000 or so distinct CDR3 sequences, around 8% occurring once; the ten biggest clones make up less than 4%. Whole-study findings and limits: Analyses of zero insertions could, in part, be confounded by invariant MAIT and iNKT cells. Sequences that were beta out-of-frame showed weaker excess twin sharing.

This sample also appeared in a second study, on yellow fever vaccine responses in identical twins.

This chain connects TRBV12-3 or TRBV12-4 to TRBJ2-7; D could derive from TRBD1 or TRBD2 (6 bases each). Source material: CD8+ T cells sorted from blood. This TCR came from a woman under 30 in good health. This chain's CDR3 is CASKLGAGFYEQYF. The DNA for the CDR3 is TGTGCCAGCAAATTGGGGGCGGGATTCTACGAGCAGTACTTC.